This T cell receptor beta chain emerged from a study of T cells in Graves' hyperthyroidism and ophthalmopathy. This clonotype has a count of ten or more. J gave up 1 base and V 5 bases, and 7 bases lay outside the gene matches. Germline CDR1 and CDR2: SGHTA and FQGTGA. The CDR3 has 16 amino acids. TCR beta CDR3 region amplification was performed from RNA transcripts. In the first-round RT-PCR of the TCR CDR3, the HTBI primer set was used. MiXCR, applied by TCRdb to the multiplex PCR reads, yields one record per CDR3 protein. The sample lists under 400,000 distinct CDR3 sequences, around 17% occurring once.

This sequence was found in a man between 25 and 39 years old with Graves' hyperthyroidism. The source material was blood. The chain has TRBV7-3 and TRBJ2-3, with 9 bases fitting TRBD2. CDR3 residues: CASSPDASGGTDTQYF. The CDR3 DNA follows: TGTGCCAGCAGCCCAGATGCTAGCGGGGGCACAGATACGCAGTATTTT. Drawing the rest from reference TRBV7-3 and TRBJ2-3, the complete variable domain is GAGVSQTPSNKVTEKGKYVELRCDPISGHTALYWYRQSLGQGPEFLIYFQGTGAADDSGLPNDRFFAVRPEGSVSTLKIQRTERGDSAVYLCASSPDASGGTDTQYFGPGTRLTVL.